This T cell receptor beta chain was observed in a study of long-term antiretroviral therapy in people with HIV. CDR3 length: 14 residues. From germline, CDR1 is MNHNY and CDR2 SVGAGI (reference sequence). V was shortened by 7 bases and J by 2 bases, with 13 bases between the two germline ends. Comments on this clone: Its antigen is as yet unknown.

Study outcomes and limitations: Dominance of pre-ART expanded clones persisted, fluctuating and often declining after ART.

Survey-level resolution applied to immunoSEQ assay v3.0. The method was immunoSEQ multiplex PCR; TCRdb's version includes in-frame clones alone and lacks a portion of them. Of about 28,000 clones in the sample, about 95% were seen once. The specimen was unsorted PBMCs, collected 6 to 6.5 years after starting antiretroviral therapy. This sequence was found in a man under 40 with HIV. This sequence joins TRBV6-6 and TRBJ2-3, with D hard to call. The CDR3 is CASTPVAFTDTQYF. For the CDR3, the DNA is TGTGCCAGCACCCCCGTGGCGTTCACAGATACGCAGTATTTT.